The 23 T cell receptor beta chains listed next were all sequenced from one sample in a study of shared clonotypes between healthy human individuals. Some clones are missing from TCRdb's copy, which holds only in-frame ones; the method was immunoSEQ multiplex PCR. The sample has about a million clones; roughly 75% are singletons. Material for sequencing was memory CD4+ T cells sorted from blood. Specified subset: CD45RA-negative fraction. All receptors come from a young man in good health.

The chain employs TRBV14 and TRBJ2-1; D is possibly TRBD1 (6 bases). CDR1 is SGHDN, CDR2 FVKESK, per germline. V was trimmed by 1 base and J by 3 bases, leaving 10 bases between them. CDR3 length equals 15 residues. The CDR3 protein is CASSQVMDSYNEQFF. CDR3 in DNA: TGTGCCAGCAGCCAAGTAATGGACAGCTACAATGAGCAGTTCTTC.

The J gene is TRBJ2-3, the V gene TRBV7-2; 10 bases agree with TRBD2. In germline, CDR1 is SGHTA, CDR2 FQGNSA. This CDR3 comprises 12 residues. Trimming removed 3 bases from V and 14 bases from J; junction bases left unmatched: 5. The CDR3 sequence: CASSFLAGAGYF. The CDR3 coding sequence is TGTGCCAGCAGCTTCCTAGCGGGGGCCGGGTATTTT.

Points on this clone: Other DNA sequences within the sample encode an identical CDR3. The chain employs TRBV7-2 and TRBJ1-1; the D is unclear. The CDR3 runs to 13 residues. The germline gives CDR1 SGHTA, CDR2 FQGNSA. Trimming left V 3 bases short and J 0 bases short, with 5 bases between. The CDR3 loop is CASSLRMNTEAFF. For the CDR3, the DNA is TGTGCCAGCAGCTTGAGGATGAACACTGAAGCTTTCTTT.

The table lists this clone with many counts. The V gene is TRBV7-2, the J gene TRBJ1-2, with D possibly being TRBD1 (6 bases). There are 15 residues in the CDR3. CDR1 is SGHTA, CDR2 FQGNSA, per germline. Trimming removed 5 bases at V and 4 bases at J, with 17 bases between. CDR3 DNA sequence: TGTGCCAGCAGCCCCCCCCCGGGGGCAAGCTATGGCTACACCTTC. Amino acid sequence: CASSPPPGASYGYTF.

Points on this clone: A clone one base away is much larger, so this may be a read error. The genes are TRBV14 and TRBJ1-1; D is unclear. The germline CDR1 and CDR2 sequences are SGHDN and FVKESK. The V and J ends lost 8 bases and 1 base respectively, with 8 bases between them. The CDR3 consists of 12 residues. The CDR3 sequence is CASGQTNTEAFF. In DNA form, the CDR3 reads TGTGCCAGCGGGCAGACGAACACTGAAGCTTTCTTT.

The chain uses TRBV18 and TRBJ2-7; D uncertain. The CDR3 is 15 residues long. Germline loops: CDR1 KGHSH, CDR2 LQKENI. V lost 0 bases and J 0 bases, leaving 9 bases between the germline ends. The CDR3 DNA sequence: TGTGCCAGCTCACCACCCTTTTGGGGCTCCTACGAGCAGTACTTC. As protein: CASSPPFWGSYEQYF.

The CDR3 DNA follows: TGTGCCAGCAGCTTGTACAGGGGAATCGGCAATCAGCCCCAGCATTTT. Translating it yields CASSLYRGIGNQPQHF. This sequence joins TRBV5-8 and TRBJ1-5, with 7 bases aligning to TRBD1. The CDR3 is 16 residues long. Germline CDR1 SGHTS, CDR2 YDEGEE. V lost 1 base to trimming and J lost 2 bases; unmatched junction nucleotides: 6.

The chain combines TRBV5-1 with TRBJ1-1; D is uncertain. This CDR3 comprises 14 residues. V shed 3 bases and J shed 1 base, with 10 bases lying between them. Looked up from germline, CDR1 is SGHRS and CDR2 is YFSETQ. The CDR3 is CASSYNGPNTEAFF. The DNA of the CDR3 is TGCGCCAGCAGCTACAACGGGCCGAACACTGAAGCTTTCTTT.

The chain links TRBV7-9 to TRBJ2-7, with D maybe TRBD1 (5 bases). Looked up from germline, CDR1 is SEHNR and CDR2 is FQNEAQ (reference sequence). The length of the CDR3 is 12 residues. The germline V and J ends were trimmed by 5 bases and 3 bases, with 8 bases remaining between them. The CDR3 nucleotides are TGTGCCAGCAGCGTCGACAGCTACGAGCAGTACTTC. This codes for CASSVDSYEQYF.

The rearrangement links TRBV6-1 to TRBJ1-1; 7 bases map to TRBD1. Trimming cost V 7 bases and J 2 bases; bases outside gene matches: 10. The CDR3 has 15 residues. From germline, CDR1 is MNHNS and CDR2 SASEGT. CDR3 sequence reads: CASTSTGDRNTEAFF. The CDR3 DNA sequence: TGTGCCAGCACCAGCACAGGGGACAGAAACACTGAAGCTTTCTTT.

This clone has only a few counts. The genes are TRBV5-4 and TRBJ2-2; TRBD1 or TRBD2 may be the D gene (5 bases each). The V gene's germline CDR1 is SGHNT and CDR2 YYREEE (reference sequence). Trimming cost V 4 bases and J 1 base, with 8 bases left between them. This CDR3 spans 14 amino acids. The CDR3 is CASSRDGNTGELFF. The CDR3 DNA is TGTGCCAGCAGCAGGGACGGGAACACCGGGGAGCTGTTTTTT. The full variable domain, its missing parts supplied by reference TRBV5-4 and TRBJ2-2, is ETGVTQSPTHLIKTRGQQVTLRCSSQSGHNTVSWYQQALGQGPQFIFQYYREEENGRGNFPPRFSGLQFPNYSSELNVNALELDDSALYLCASSRDGNTGELFFGEGSRLTVL.

The J gene is TRBJ2-7, the V gene TRBV7-2, with a possible D match to TRBD1 (6 bases). This CDR3 comprises 15 residues. CDR1 SGHTA and CDR2 FQGNSA come from the germline V gene. V was clipped by 1 base and J by 2 bases, with 12 bases between them. The CDR3 spells CASSLVQGPTYEQYF. CDR3 coding DNA: TGTGCCAGCAGCTTAGTTCAGGGGCCGACCTACGAGCAGTACTTC.

The gene calls are TRBV10-3 and TRBJ1-5; D remains unclear. With 2 bases removed from V and 4 bases from J, the gap between germline ends came to 6 bases. Looked up from germline, CDR1 is ENHRY and CDR2 is SYGVKD. The CDR3 loop spans 13 amino acids. CDR3 amino acids: CAISEGGNQPQHF. Here the CDR3 DNA reads TGTGCCATCAGTGAGGGCGGGAATCAGCCCCAGCATTTT.

The chain links TRBV6-1 to TRBJ2-7, with D hard to call. The CDR3 runs 16 residues. CDR1 and CDR2 (germline): MNHNS, SASEGT. The V gene lost 0 bases and the J gene lost 5 bases, with 17 bases spanning the gap. The CDR3 sequence is CASSEAPGVVGDEQYF. CDR3 DNA: TGTGCCAGCAGTGAAGCCCCAGGCGTTGTGGGCGACGAGCAGTACTTC.

The rearrangement links TRBV5-4 to TRBJ2-7, with D maybe TRBD1 (6 bases). Germline CDR1 SGHNT, CDR2 YYREEE (reference sequence). Trimming stripped 2 bases from V and 6 bases from J, with 9 bases between. The CDR3 covers 12 residues. The CDR3 bases are TGTGCCAGCAGCTTCGTAGGGGGCGAGCAGTACTTC. Protein: CASSFVGGEQYF.

A few counts support this clone. The chain links TRBV21-1 to TRBJ2-4; the table gives TRBD2 as D, unverified against the DNA. TRBV21-1 is a pseudogene. The CDR3 is 14 residues long. The CDR3 protein is CASPEGGAKNIQYF. CDR3 in DNA: TGTGCCAGCCCAGAGGGGGGGGCCAAAAACATTCAGTACTTC.

The chain couples TRBV29-1 to TRBJ2-1; 7 bases are shared with TRBD2. From germline, CDR1 is SQVTM and CDR2 ANQGSEA. The CDR3 sequence is 13 residues long. This CDR3 reads CLVFGGKYNEQFF. The CDR3 region has the DNA TGCCTAGTGTTCGGGGGGAAATACAATGAGCAGTTCTTC.

The rearrangement joins TRBV5-4 to TRBJ2-1, with 8 bases matching TRBD2. After removal of 4 bases from V and 8 bases from J, the junction contained 8 bases not matched to a gene. Germline CDR1 reads SGHNT; CDR2 reads YYREEE (reference sequence). The CDR3 runs 14 residues. The chain's CDR3 is CASSAGLGIYEQFF. CDR3 DNA: TGTGCCAGCAGCGCGGGACTAGGGATCTATGAGCAGTTCTTC.

As regards this clone: The sample contains more than one DNA sequence encoding this CDR3. The rearrangement uses TRBV5-1 and TRBJ2-7, with D possibly TRBD2 on 6 matching bases. This CDR3 has 14 amino acids. Trimming left V 0 bases short and J 2 bases short, with 9 bases between. From germline, CDR1 is SGHRS and CDR2 YFSETQ. Here the CDR3 DNA reads TGCGCCAGCAGCTTGGCGGGGGACCCCTACGAGCAGTACTTC. It yields the protein CASSLAGDPYEQYF.

This sequence joins TRBV7-8 and TRBJ2-2; the D gene is possibly TRBD2 (5 bases). V lost 5 bases and J lost 1, with 8 bases in between. This CDR3 has 14 residues. Germline CDR1 reads SGHVS; CDR2 reads FQNEAQ. CDR3 sequence (DNA): TGTGCCAGCAGCCTACTAGGGAACACCGGGGAGCTGTTTTTT. Its translation: CASSLLGNTGELFF.

V and J are TRBV30 and TRBJ2-5, with D perhaps matching TRBD2 (6 bases). V shed 3 bases and J shed 5 bases, with 13 bases lying between them. Germline values: CDR1 GTSNPN, CDR2 SVGIG (reference sequence). There are 13 residues in the CDR3. CDR3 sequence reads: CAWSGGGWETQYF. The CDR3 DNA sequence: TGTGCCTGGAGCGGGGGTGGGTGGGAGACCCAGTACTTC.

With regard to this clone: Other DNA sequences in this specimen translate into the identical CDR3. This chain joins TRBV6-1 and TRBJ2-5, with TRBD1 identical over 9 bases. Germline trimming cut 7 bases from V and 2 bases from J; bases unmatched to any gene: 5. This CDR3 has 14 amino acids. Germline CDR1 reads MNHNS; CDR2 reads SASEGT. The CDR3 sequence is CASTLQGAQETQYF. For the CDR3, the DNA is TGTGCCAGCACCCTACAGGGGGCACAAGAGACCCAGTACTTC.

The V gene is TRBV18, the J gene TRBJ1-3; TRBD1 is a possible D gene (6 bases). The germline V gene encodes CDR1 KGHSH and CDR2 LQKENI. This CDR3 spans 14 amino acids. V lost 2 bases to trimming and J lost 8 bases, with 13 bases between them. This CDR3 reads CASSPSQGIYTIYF. CDR3 DNA sequence: TGTGCCAGCTCACCAAGCCAGGGGATATACACCATATATTTT.